Listed here are 11 T cell receptor beta chains from one sample, sequenced in a study of T cell responses to AZD1222 COVID-19 vaccine (dated by TCRdb to the early 2020s). Library prep was done by the immunoSEQ multiplex PCR assay. The clones in this table, taken by TCRdb from immuneACCESS, are in-frame only. Not every clone is retained; where verified, under half of the shortfall comes from an unresolved V gene, and the cause of the rest is unknown. For this sample there are roughly 160,000 clones; 90% appear just once. Of the sample, roughly 1.6% is held by the ten largest clones. The time point tag for this specimen amounts to: baseline before first vaccination. Here the sequenced sample was peripheral blood, taken on day 0 of AZD1222 vaccination. Every receptor here comes from an adult in good health.

This rearrangement joins TRBV5-1 to TRBJ1-1, with D possibly being TRBD1 (6 bases). The V and J ends lost 4 bases and 6 bases respectively, with 10 bases between them. The germline V gene has CDR1 SGHRS and CDR2 YFSETQ. The CDR3 consists of 12 residues. CDR3 bases: TGCGCCAGCAGCATAAAGGGGGCTGAAGCTTTCTTT. Protein sequence: CASSIKGAEAFF.

A word on this clone: Distinct nucleotide sequences in the sample also encode this CDR3. This rearrangement joins TRBV18 to TRBJ1-5; a possible D gene is TRBD1 (6 bases). The CDR3 has 15 amino acids. Looked up from germline, CDR1 is KGHSH and CDR2 is LQKENI. V was clipped by 3 bases and J by 0 bases, with 9 bases between them. Written as DNA, the CDR3 is TGTGCCAGCTCACCTGGGGGCACTAGCAATCAGCCCCAGCATTTT. Its translation is CASSPGGTSNQPQHF.

J is TRBJ1-4 and V is TRBV4-2; TRBD1 matches 9 bases. V lost 4 bases and J lost 0; bases outside the gene matches: 3. The V gene's germline CDR1 is LGHNA and CDR2 YNFKEQ. The CDR3 totals 16 residues. The DNA for the CDR3 is TGTGCCAGCAGCCCAGACAGGGGGGCAACTAATGAAAAACTGTTTTTT. It specifies CASSPDRGATNEKLFF.

The genes are TRBV4-3 and TRBJ1-4; unclear D gene. CDR1 and CDR2 (germline): LGHNA, YSLEER. V was shortened by 3 bases and J by 6 bases, with 8 bases between the two germline ends. The length of the CDR3 is 13 residues. The CDR3 DNA sequence: TGCGCCAGCAGCCACAATACGGATGAAAAACTGTTTTTT. It is translated as CASSHNTDEKLFF.

The chain couples TRBV3-1 (or the pseudogene TRBV3-2) to TRBJ1-3; tentative D call: TRBD1 (6 bases). Germline-derived CDR1 and CDR2 are LGHDT and YNNKEL (reference sequence). V was cut by 3 bases and J by 1 base, with 13 bases left in between. CDR3 length: 16 residues. The CDR3 DNA reads TGTGCCAGCAGCCAGGGCAGGGGCATTTCTGGAAACACCATATATTTT. Translated, it gives CASSQGRGISGNTIYF.

V is TRBV18 and J is TRBJ2-3; 10 bases are shared with TRBD2. CDR3 length equals 16 residues. Germline CDR1 KGHSH, CDR2 LQKENI. Losses at the gene ends were 3 bases for V and 5 bases for J; bases not matched to a gene: 8. The CDR3 loop is CASSPQRGGIVDTQYF. Written as DNA, the CDR3 is TGTGCCAGCTCACCCCAGCGGGGGGGCATAGTAGATACGCAGTATTTT.

This clone was seen once. The chain recombines TRBV18 with TRBJ1-1; D unresolved. The CDR3 runs to 13 residues. Trimming took off 4 bases at V and 2 bases at J, with 8 bases between the two ends. Germline CDR1 KGHSH, CDR2 LQKENI. CDR3 nucleotides: TGTGCCAGCTCACGGACTGCTAACACTGAAGCTTTCTTT. Protein: CASSRTANTEAFF. Together with reference TRBV18 and TRBJ1-1, the CDR3 gives the full variable domain: NAGVMQNPRHLVRRRGQEARLRCSPMKGHSHVYWYRQLPEEGLKFMVYLQKENIIDESGMPKERFSAEFPKEGPSILRIQQVVRGDSAAYFCASSRTANTEAFFGQGTRLTVV.

DNA of the CDR3: TGTGCCAGCAGTGAAGAGGTCTCGGGGGGCGAGGTCTACACCTTC. It translates to CASSEEVSGGEVYTF. The chain couples TRBV6-1 to TRBJ1-2; possible D gene TRBD1, 6 bases. V lost 1 base and J 10 bases, leaving 19 bases between the germline ends. Germline CDR1 MNHNS, CDR2 SASEGT. This CDR3 is 15 amino acids long.

The CDR3 loop is CASSVSGGGNIQYF. CDR3 bases: TGTGCCAGCAGTGTCTCAGGGGGAGGGAACATTCAGTACTTC. J is TRBJ2-4 and V is TRBV27, with D perhaps given as TRBD1 or TRBD2 (7 bases each). Trimming removed 5 bases from V and 7 bases from J, with 15 bases in between. The CDR3 has 14 amino acids. Per the germline V gene, CDR1 is MNHEY and CDR2 is SMNVEV (reference sequence).

This chain connects TRBV12-1 to TRBJ2-3; TRBD2 reflects the table's D call only, with no check against the DNA. TRBV12-1 is reported as a pseudogene. This CDR3 contains 17 residues. CDR3 loop: CASSSGTSGGRADTQYF. The DNA of the CDR3 is TGTGCCAGCAGCTCGGGGACTAGCGGGGGACGGGCAGATACGCAGTATTTT.

This clone has only one observation. The CDR3 nucleotides are TGTGCCACCAGTGATCCGACCGGGCCCCCCTATGGCTACACCTTC. It codes for CATSDPTGPPYGYTF. The chain links TRBV24-1 to TRBJ1-2; D is uncertain. The CDR3 contains 15 residues. V gave up 3 bases and J gave up 4 bases, with 14 bases separating them. CDR1 is KGHDR, CDR2 SFDVKD, per germline.